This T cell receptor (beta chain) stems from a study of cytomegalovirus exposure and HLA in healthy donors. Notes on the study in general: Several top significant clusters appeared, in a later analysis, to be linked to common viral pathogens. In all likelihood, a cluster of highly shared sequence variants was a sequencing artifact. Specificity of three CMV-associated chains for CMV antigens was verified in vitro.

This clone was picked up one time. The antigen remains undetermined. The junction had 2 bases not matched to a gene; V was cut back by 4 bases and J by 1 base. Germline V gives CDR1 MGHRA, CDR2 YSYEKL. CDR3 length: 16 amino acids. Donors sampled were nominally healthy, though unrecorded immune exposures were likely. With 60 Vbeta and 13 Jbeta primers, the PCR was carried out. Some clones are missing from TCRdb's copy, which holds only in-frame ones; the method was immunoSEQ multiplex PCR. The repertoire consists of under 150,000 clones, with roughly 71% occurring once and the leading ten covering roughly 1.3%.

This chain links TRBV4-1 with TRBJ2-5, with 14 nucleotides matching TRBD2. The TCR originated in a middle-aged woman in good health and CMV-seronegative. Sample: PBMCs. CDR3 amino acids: CASSPGTSGGQETQYF. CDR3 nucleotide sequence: TGCGCCAGCAGCCCCGGGACTAGCGGGGGCCAAGAGACCCAGTACTTC.